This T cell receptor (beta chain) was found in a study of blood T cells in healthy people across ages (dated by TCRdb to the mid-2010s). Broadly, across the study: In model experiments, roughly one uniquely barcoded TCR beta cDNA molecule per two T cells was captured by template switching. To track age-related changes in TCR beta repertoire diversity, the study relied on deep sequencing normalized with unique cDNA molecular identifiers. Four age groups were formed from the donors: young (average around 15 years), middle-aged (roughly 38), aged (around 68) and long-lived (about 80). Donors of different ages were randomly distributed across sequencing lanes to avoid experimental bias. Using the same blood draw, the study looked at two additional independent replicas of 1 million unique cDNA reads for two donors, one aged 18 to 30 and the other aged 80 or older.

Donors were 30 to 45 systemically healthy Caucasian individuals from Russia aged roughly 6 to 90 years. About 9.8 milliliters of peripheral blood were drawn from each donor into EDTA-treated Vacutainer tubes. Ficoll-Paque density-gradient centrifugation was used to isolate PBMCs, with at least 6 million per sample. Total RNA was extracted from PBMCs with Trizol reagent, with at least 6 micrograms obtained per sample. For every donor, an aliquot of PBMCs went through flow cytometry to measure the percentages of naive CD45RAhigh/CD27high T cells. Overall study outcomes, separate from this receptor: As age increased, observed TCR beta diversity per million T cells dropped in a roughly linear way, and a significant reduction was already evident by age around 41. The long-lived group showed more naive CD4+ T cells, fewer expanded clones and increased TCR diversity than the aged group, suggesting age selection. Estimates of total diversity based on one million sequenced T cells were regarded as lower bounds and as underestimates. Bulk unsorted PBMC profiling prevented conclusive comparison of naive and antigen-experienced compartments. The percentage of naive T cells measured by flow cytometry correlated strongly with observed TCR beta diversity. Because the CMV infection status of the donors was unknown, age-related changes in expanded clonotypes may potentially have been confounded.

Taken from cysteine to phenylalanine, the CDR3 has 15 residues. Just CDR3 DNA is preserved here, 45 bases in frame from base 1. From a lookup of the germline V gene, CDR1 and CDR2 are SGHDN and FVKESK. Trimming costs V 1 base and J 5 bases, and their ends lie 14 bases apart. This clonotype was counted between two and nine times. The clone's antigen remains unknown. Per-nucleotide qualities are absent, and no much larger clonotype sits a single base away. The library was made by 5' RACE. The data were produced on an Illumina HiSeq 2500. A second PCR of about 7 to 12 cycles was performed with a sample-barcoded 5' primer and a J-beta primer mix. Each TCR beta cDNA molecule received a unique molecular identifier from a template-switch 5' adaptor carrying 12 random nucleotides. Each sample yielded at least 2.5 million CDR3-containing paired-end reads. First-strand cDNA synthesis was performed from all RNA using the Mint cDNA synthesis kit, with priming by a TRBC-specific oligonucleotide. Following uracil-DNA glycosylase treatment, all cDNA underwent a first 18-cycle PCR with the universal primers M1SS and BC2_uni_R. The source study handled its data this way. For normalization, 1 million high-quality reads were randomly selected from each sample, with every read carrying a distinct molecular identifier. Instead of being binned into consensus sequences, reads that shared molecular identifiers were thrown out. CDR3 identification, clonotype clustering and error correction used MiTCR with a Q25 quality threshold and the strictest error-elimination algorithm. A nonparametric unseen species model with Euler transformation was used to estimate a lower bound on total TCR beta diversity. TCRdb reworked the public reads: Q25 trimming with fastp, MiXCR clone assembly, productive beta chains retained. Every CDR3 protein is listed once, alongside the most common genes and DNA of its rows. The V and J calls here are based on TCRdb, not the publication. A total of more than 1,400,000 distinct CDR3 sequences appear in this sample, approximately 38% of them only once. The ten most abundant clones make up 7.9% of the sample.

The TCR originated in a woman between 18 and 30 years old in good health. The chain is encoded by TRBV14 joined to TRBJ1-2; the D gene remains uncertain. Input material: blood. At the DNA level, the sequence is TGTGCCAGCAGCCAAGGTGGCGGGGTAACATATGGCTACACCTTC. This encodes CASSQGGGVTYGYTF. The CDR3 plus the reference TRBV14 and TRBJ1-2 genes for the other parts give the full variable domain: EAGVTQFPSHSVIEKGQTVTLRCDPISGHDNLYWYRRVMGKEIKFLLHFVKESKQDESGMPNNRFLAERTGGTYSTLKVQPAELEDSGVYFCASSQGGGVTYGYTFGSGTRLTVV.